This passage covers 20 T cell receptor beta chains from one sample sequenced in a study of response to subunit inactivated influenza vaccine. TCRdb independently ran MiXCR on the RT-PCR reads; one entry per CDR3 protein. The profile shows roughly 620,000 distinct CDR3 sequences, over 9% of them singletons. These data also featured in a second study, about T cells expressing NK-cell markers. That work states: 5'RACE template switching with UMIs generated TCR beta cDNA.

Sequencing used PBMCs from blood, obtained on the day of vaccination. Receptors were obtained from a man aged 45-65 years who received an inactivated influenza vaccine.

This sequence joins TRBV5-1 and TRBJ2-1; the D is unclear. The CDR3 sequence is 12 residues long. Germline V gene data show CDR1 as SGHRS and CDR2 as YFSETQ. The V and J ends lost 4 bases and 9 bases respectively, with 11 bases between them. The CDR3, as DNA: TGCGCCAGCAGCGCACCAGAAAGTGAGCAGTTCTTC. Residues: CASSAPESEQFF.

The J gene is TRBJ2-7, the V gene TRBV20-1; 12 bases line up with TRBD1. V lost 6 bases to trimming and J lost 6 bases; unmatched junction nucleotides: 9. The CDR3 has 14 residues. From germline, CDR1 is DFQATT and CDR2 SNEGSKA (reference sequence). CDR3 bases: TGCAGTGCCATAAAGGGGACAGGGGGCTTCGAGCAGTACTTC. Amino acids: CSAIKGTGGFEQYF.

This clonotype was recorded at least ten times. The chain uses TRBV12-3 or TRBV12-4 and TRBJ2-1, with D unclear. V was clipped by 3 bases and J by 2 bases, with 5 bases between them. The CDR3 totals 13 residues. The DNA of the CDR3 is TGTGCCAGCAGTTTTGCTCCCTACAATGAGCAGTTCTTC. This sequence encodes CASSFAPYNEQFF.

This clonotype has a count of ten or more. This chain connects TRBV12-3 or TRBV12-4 to TRBJ2-2; 7 positions match TRBD1. CDR3 size: 13 residues. V trimming: 6 bases; J trimming: 9 bases; junction bases outside the gene matches: 7. CDR3 sequence: CASRLQGIRELFF. CDR3 nucleotide sequence: TGTGCCAGCAGATTACAGGGGATCAGGGAGCTGTTTTTT.

This chain links TRBV28 with TRBJ1-6; a possible D gene is TRBD1 (5 bases). Germline V gene lookup returns CDR1 MDHEN and CDR2 SYDVKM. The CDR3 covers 17 residues. V lost 5 bases and J lost 1, with 15 bases in between. The CDR3 coding sequence is TGTGCCAGCAGTAACCCCGGACGGGGGTCCTATAATTCACCCCTCCACTTT. Translating gives CASSNPGRGSYNSPLHF. The full variable domain, in which reference TRBV28 and TRBJ1-6 provide the parts outside the CDR3, is DVKVTQSSRYLVKRTGEKVFLECVQDMDHENMFWYRQDPGLGLRLIYFSYDVKMKEKGDIPEGYSVSREKKERFSLILESASTNQTSMYLCASSNPGRGSYNSPLHFGNGTRLTVT.

In this sample, this clonotype turned up a few times. The J gene is TRBJ2-2, the V gene TRBV11-1; perhaps TRBD1 as D (5 bases). V lost 5 bases and J lost 7, with 11 bases in between. CDR3 length: 13 amino acids. Germline CDR1 and CDR2: SGHAT and FQDESV (reference sequence). The CDR3 DNA reads as TGTGCCAGCAGCGACCGCAGGGACGGGGAGCTGTTTTTT. It specifies CASSDRRDGELFF.

CDR3 protein: CASSLGYASGTYEQYF. The DNA of the CDR3 is TGCGCCAGCAGCTTGGGGTATGCTAGCGGGACCTACGAGCAGTACTTC. This chain links TRBV5-1 with TRBJ2-7; 9 bases agree with TRBD2. The CDR3 is 16 amino acids. Germline-derived CDR1 and CDR2 are SGHRS and YFSETQ. V shed 0 bases and J 2 bases; nucleotides not matched to a gene: 6.

In its sample, this clonotype was seen a few times. The chain employs TRBV2 and TRBJ2-3; no clear D gene. This CDR3 has 13 amino acids. V lost 8 bases to trimming and J lost 2 bases, with 11 bases between them. Looked up from germline, CDR1 is SNHLY and CDR2 is FYNNEI. The CDR3 DNA follows: TGTGCCAGCGAAGACCTTAACACAGATACGCAGTATTTT. Its protein product is CASEDLNTDTQYF.

A few counts support this clonotype. The rearrangement joins TRBV4-3 to TRBJ2-2, with 7 bases aligning to TRBD1. Trimming took 2 bases from V and 1 from J; bases not matched to a gene: 10. This CDR3 comprises 18 residues. CDR1 LGHNA and CDR2 YSLEER come from the germline V gene. CDR3 loop: CASSQQLLRTGNTGELFF. CDR3 nucleotide sequence: TGCGCCAGCAGCCAACAACTTCTCCGGACAGGGAACACCGGGGAGCTGTTTTTT.

This clonotype was observed a few times. The chain combines TRBV4-1 with TRBJ2-2, with 7 nucleotides matching TRBD2. The V and J ends lost 4 bases and 5 bases, in that order; junction bases with no gene match: 7. The CDR3 runs to 15 residues. Looked up from germline, CDR1 is MGHRA and CDR2 is YSYEKL. For the CDR3, the DNA is TGCGCCAGCAGCCCAGCCCTGGGAGGGACCGGGGAGCTGTTTTTT. Translation gives CASSPALGGTGELFF.

In DNA form, the CDR3 reads TGTGCCTGGAGCCGGGGGCCGTTGAACACTGAAGCTTTCTTT. This codes for CAWSRGPLNTEAFF. V is TRBV30 and J is TRBJ1-1; TRBD1 might be the D (6 bases). Germline CDR1 reads GTSNPN; CDR2 reads SVGIG (reference sequence). The CDR3 consists of 14 residues. Between the trimmed V and J ends, which lost 3 bases and 0 bases, there was a span of 11 bases.

This clonotype was counted only a few times. CDR3 protein: CAWLRGPATQYF. CDR3 DNA sequence: TGTGCCTGGCTCAGGGGGCCCGCTACGCAGTATTTT. The V and J genes are TRBV30 and TRBJ2-3; the match to TRBD1 covers 8 bases. The CDR3 totals 12 residues. With V trimmed by 5 bases and J by 8 bases, 6 bases remained unmatched. CDR1 and CDR2 from the germline V gene are GTSNPN and SVGIG (reference sequence).

The chain carries TRBV7-2 and TRBJ2-2; D possibly corresponds to TRBD1 (6 bases). Germline-derived CDR1 and CDR2 are SGHTA and FQGNSA. Trimming shortened V by 5 bases and J by 4 bases, and 20 bases separated the two germline ends. The length of the CDR3 is 17 residues. In DNA, the CDR3 is TGTGCCAGCAGCCGCCCCGCCTTTGGACAGAGCACCGGGGAGCTGTTTTTT. It encodes CASSRPAFGQSTGELFF.

The genes are TRBV20-1 and TRBJ2-1; the match to TRBD1 covers 12 bases. V shed 4 bases, J shed 7 bases, and the junction held 8 bases outside the gene matches. Germline CDR1 DFQATT, CDR2 SNEGSKA (reference sequence). The length of the CDR3 is 15 residues. CDR3 sequence: CSANPGQGALNEQFF. The CDR3 DNA sequence: TGCAGTGCTAACCCGGGACAGGGGGCATTGAATGAGCAGTTCTTC.

The sample holds a few counts of this clonotype. The chain employs TRBV7-9 and TRBJ2-5; D is uncertain. This CDR3 spans 15 amino acids. V shed 1 base and J shed 2 bases, with 11 bases lying between them. The germline V gene encodes CDR1 SEHNR and CDR2 FQNEAQ (reference sequence). The CDR3 sequence is CASSLVLGGQETQYF. The CDR3 nucleotides are TGTGCCAGCAGCTTAGTGTTAGGCGGACAAGAGACCCAGTACTTC.

This clonotype was observed a few times. The chain employs TRBV7-2 and TRBJ1-1, with 9 bases lining up with TRBD1. This CDR3 spans 17 amino acids. Germline CDR1 and CDR2: SGHTA and FQGNSA. The junction had 13 bases not matched to a gene; V was cut back by 2 bases and J by 6 bases. CDR3 in DNA: TGTGCCAGCAGCTTACGGGGGACAGGGTCGGGAAGGGCTGAAGCTTTCTTT. This codes for CASSLRGTGSGRAEAFF.

This chain uses TRBV28 with TRBJ2-2, with D perhaps matching TRBD1 (6 bases). The CDR3 is 14 amino acids. CDR1 and CDR2 (germline): MDHEN, SYDVKM. Trimming took 3 bases from V and 7 from J, leaving 12 bases between them. The CDR3 nucleotides read TGTGCCAGCAGTTTCACAGGGATAGGCGGGGAGCTGTTTTTT. It codes for CASSFTGIGGELFF. Together with reference TRBV28 and TRBJ2-2, the CDR3 gives the full variable domain: DVKVTQSSRYLVKRTGEKVFLECVQDMDHENMFWYRQDPGLGLRLIYFSYDVKMKEKGDIPEGYSVSREKKERFSLILESASTNQTSMYLCASSFTGIGGELFFGEGSRLTVL.

About this clonotype itself: A read error is possible here, since a much larger clone lies one base away. The V gene is TRBV27, the J gene TRBJ2-7; TRBD2 matches at 8 bases. The CDR3 runs 13 residues. Germline V lookup: CDR1 MNHEY, CDR2 SMNVEV (reference sequence). The CDR3 reads CASSPGLAGEQHF. CDR3 bases: TGTGCCAGCAGTCCCGGACTAGCCGGCGAGCAGCACTTC.

This clonotype has ten or more counts. The chain carries TRBV5-1 and TRBJ2-3; D call uncertain. Germline CDR1 is SGHRS and CDR2 is YFSETQ. The CDR3 runs 15 residues. Trimming pared 0 bases from V and 1 base from J, leaving 9 bases between. The CDR3, as DNA: TGCGCCAGCAGCTTGGTATCTGGGGGCACAGATACGCAGTATTTT. It encodes CASSLVSGGTDTQYF.

The V and J genes are TRBV7-9 and TRBJ2-5, with no clear D. Germline V gene sequence: CDR1 SEHNR, CDR2 FQNEAQ (reference sequence). This CDR3 contains 15 residues. V was cut by 0 bases and J by 5 bases, with 13 bases left in between. The CDR3 loop is CASSLALLGPETQYF. Here the CDR3 DNA reads TGTGCCAGCAGCTTAGCGCTTCTGGGTCCGGAGACCCAGTACTTC.